This TCR beta chain was sequenced for a study of early T cells in non-severe SARS-CoV-2 infection. Trimming took off 4 bases at V and 3 bases at J, with 4 bases between the two ends. The CDR3 covers 12 residues. Germline lookup yields CDR1 MNHEY and CDR2 SVGEGT. In TCRdb, the 5' RACE reads were re-called with MiXCR into one record per CDR3 protein. The sample has tens of thousands of distinct CDR3 sequences; roughly 15% are singletons. The table lists this clonotype with many counts. This receptor was taken from an adult who was a healthcare worker with PCR-confirmed SARS-CoV-2 infection or an uninfected control (not recorded which). The source was whole blood, collected at baseline. This chain connects TRBV6-2 or TRBV6-3 to TRBJ2-1; D is undetermined. CDR3 DNA: TGTGCCAGCAGTTCGGGCTACAATGAGCAGTTCTTC. Its protein product is CASSSGYNEQFF.